This record covers a single TCR beta chain. The sample originates from a study of cytomegalovirus exposure and HLA in healthy donors. PCR amplification relied on 60 Vbeta primers (plus 13 Jbeta primers). The table came from immunoSEQ multiplex PCR; TCRdb's copy has only in-frame clones and leaves some out. Here the sample spans about 140,000 clones, around 80% being singletons. The clonotype comes from a man aged 25 to 40 in good health and CMV-seronegative. Sequenced: PBMCs.

The CDR3 protein is CASTVISRAGGGEQFF. The CDR3 DNA reads TGCGCCAGCACCGTCATCTCGAGAGCGGGAGGCGGTGAGCAGTTCTTC. V gene TRBV5-1 combines with J gene TRBJ2-1; 9 bases agree with TRBD2. The CDR3 consists of 16 residues. The V gene end was trimmed by 6 bases and the J gene end by 9 bases; junction bases not matched to a gene: 16. Germline assignment: CDR1 SGHRS and CDR2 YFSETQ.